This paragraph reports one T cell receptor (beta chain). This clone's antigen is unknown. It has no much larger one-base neighbor in the sample; base qualities were not kept. This record belongs to a study of T cell changes during pregnancy in multiple sclerosis (dated by TCRdb to the late 2010s). At the level of the whole study: The study looked at changes in the T cell repertoire across pregnancy in women with multiple sclerosis.

The library was built by means of the immunoSEQ multiplex PCR assay. Entries here come from immuneACCESS through TCRdb and include only in-frame sequences with V and J called. Some clones fail to appear in such tables; in the studies checked, an unresolved V gene covers under half of the shortfall, and the cause of the remainder is unknown. Here the sample has fewer than 150,000 clones; approximately 96% occur a single time. The ten largest clones take up 0.4% to 0.5% of the sample. Counted from cysteine to phenylalanine, this CDR3 has 13 amino acids. Only CDR3 DNA is held: 39 bases, read in frame from base 1. Ends trimmed: V by 2 bases, J by 15 bases; bases unmatched to a gene: 8. The germline V gene provides CDR1 MNHEY and CDR2 SVGAGI.

This receptor was identified in a female donor with multiple sclerosis, enrolled in a pregnancy study. This chain joins TRBV6-5 to TRBJ2-1, and TRBD2 matches 9 of the central bases. The input for sequencing was peripheral blood, taken after pregnancy. CDR3 region: CASSYRSGLASFF. Here is the DNA: TGTGCCAGCAGTTACAGGTCGGGACTAGCTTCGTTCTTC.